This T cell receptor (beta chain) emerged from a study of cytomegalovirus exposure and HLA in healthy donors. PCR used 60 Vbeta primers and 13 Jbeta primers. This table comes from immunoSEQ multiplex PCR, and its TCRdb copy is limited to in-frame clones, with some not included. The table lists some 190,000 clones, 65% to 80% of them singletons, with roughly 2.5% in the top ten. V lost 2 bases to trimming and J lost 5 bases; unmatched junction nucleotides: 3. The CDR3 sequence is 16 residues long. The germline V gene has CDR1 SGHNT and CDR2 YENEEA. The sequence was collected from a young woman in good health and CMV-seropositive. The specimen sequenced was PBMCs. The chain carries TRBV11-3 and TRBJ2-1; TRBD2 matches at 13 bases. The CDR3 DNA sequence: TGTGCCAGCAGCTTAATACTAGCGGGGGGGGACAATGAGCAGTTCTTC. Amino acids: CASSLILAGGDNEQFF.